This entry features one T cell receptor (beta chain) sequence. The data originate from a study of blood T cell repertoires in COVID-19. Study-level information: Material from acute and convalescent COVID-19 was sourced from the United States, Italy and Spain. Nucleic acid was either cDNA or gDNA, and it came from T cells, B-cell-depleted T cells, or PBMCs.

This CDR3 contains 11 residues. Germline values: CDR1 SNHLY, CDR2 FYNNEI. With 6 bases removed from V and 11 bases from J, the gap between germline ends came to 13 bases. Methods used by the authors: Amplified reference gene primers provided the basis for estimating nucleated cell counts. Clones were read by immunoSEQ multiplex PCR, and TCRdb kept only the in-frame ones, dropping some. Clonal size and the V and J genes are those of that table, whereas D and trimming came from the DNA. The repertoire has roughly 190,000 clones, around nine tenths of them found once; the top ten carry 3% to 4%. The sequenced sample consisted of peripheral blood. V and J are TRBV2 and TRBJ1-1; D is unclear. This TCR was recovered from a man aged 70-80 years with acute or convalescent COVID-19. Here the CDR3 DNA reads TGTGCCAGCAGGGCGGAAGGAGGTGCTTTCTTT. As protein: CASRAEGGAFF.